This T cell receptor beta chain was found in a study of neurological immune-mediated disorders. Per germline, CDR1 SGHNT and CDR2 YYREEE (reference sequence). V lost 3 bases and J lost 8; bases outside the gene matches: 2. The CDR3 is made up of 11 amino acids. General study findings and limits: No sharing of CDR3 amino acid sequences was observed among expanded clones across subjects, suggesting private repertoires in all groups. Multiple sclerosis, the disease with the least TCR clonal expansion, fell below healthy controls, whereas HTLV-1-associated myelopathy showed the most.

Regarding this clonotype: Its target is unknown.

Time point of the sample: longitudinal time-point 1 (baseline). Each CDR3 protein is one row after TCRdb ran MiXCR on the 5' RACE reads. This sample has around 71,000 distinct CDR3 sequences, with roughly 15% found just once. This TCR derives from a female donor with HTLV-1-associated myelopathy (HAM/TSP). The sample was PBMCs. The rearrangement uses TRBV5-4 and TRBJ2-7, with 7 bases fitting TRBD2. CDR3 sequence reads: CASSWEGKQYF. As DNA, the CDR3 is TGTGCCAGCAGCTGGGAGGGGAAGCAGTACTTC. Together with reference TRBV5-4 and TRBJ2-7, the CDR3 gives the full variable domain: ETGVTQSPTHLIKTRGQQVTLRCSSQSGHNTVSWYQQALGQGPQFIFQYYREEENGRGNFPPRFSGLQFPNYSSELNVNALELDDSALYLCASSWEGKQYFGPGTRLTVT.